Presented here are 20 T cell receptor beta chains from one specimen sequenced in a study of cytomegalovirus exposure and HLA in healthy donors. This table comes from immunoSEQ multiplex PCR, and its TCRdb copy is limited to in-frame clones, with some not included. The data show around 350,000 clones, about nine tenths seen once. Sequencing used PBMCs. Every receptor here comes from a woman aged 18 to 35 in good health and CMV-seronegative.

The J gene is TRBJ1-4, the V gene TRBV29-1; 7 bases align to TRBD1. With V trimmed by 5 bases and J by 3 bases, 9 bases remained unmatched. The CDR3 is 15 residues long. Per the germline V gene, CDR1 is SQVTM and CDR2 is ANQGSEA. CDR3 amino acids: CSVSHRGGANEKLFF. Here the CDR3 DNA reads TGCAGCGTTTCCCACAGGGGTGGGGCTAATGAAAAACTGTTTTTT.

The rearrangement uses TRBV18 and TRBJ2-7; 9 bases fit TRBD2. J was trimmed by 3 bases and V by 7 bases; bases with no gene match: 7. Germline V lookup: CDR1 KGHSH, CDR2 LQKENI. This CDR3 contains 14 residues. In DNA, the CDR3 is TGTGCCAGCTATGGAGCGGGAGGTGTCTACGAGCAGTACTTC. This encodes CASYGAGGVYEQYF.

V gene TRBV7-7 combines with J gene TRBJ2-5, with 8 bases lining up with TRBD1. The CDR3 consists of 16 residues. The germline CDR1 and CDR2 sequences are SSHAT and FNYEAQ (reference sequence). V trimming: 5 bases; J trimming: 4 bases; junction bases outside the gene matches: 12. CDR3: CASSPLDRVRGETQYF. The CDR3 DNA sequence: TGTGCCAGCAGCCCCCTGGACAGGGTAAGAGGAGAGACCCAGTACTTC.

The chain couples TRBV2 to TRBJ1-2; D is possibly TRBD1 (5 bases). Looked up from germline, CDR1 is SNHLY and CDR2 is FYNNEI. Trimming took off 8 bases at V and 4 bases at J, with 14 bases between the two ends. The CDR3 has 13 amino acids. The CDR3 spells CASLLGVSYGYTF. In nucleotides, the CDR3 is TGTGCCAGCCTTCTAGGGGTTTCCTATGGCTACACCTTC.

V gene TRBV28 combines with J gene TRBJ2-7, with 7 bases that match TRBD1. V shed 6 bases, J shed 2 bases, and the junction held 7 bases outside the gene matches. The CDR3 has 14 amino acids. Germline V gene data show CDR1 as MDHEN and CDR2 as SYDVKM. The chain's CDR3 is CASRPTGAPYEQYF. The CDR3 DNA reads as TGTGCCAGCAGGCCTACAGGGGCGCCCTACGAGCAGTACTTC.

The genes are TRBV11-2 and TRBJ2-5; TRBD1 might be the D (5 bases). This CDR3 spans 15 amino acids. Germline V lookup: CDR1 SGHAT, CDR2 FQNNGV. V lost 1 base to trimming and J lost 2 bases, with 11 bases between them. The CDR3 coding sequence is TGTGCCAGCAGCTTAGTATGGGGCCAGCAAGAGACCCAGTACTTC. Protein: CASSLVWGQQETQYF.

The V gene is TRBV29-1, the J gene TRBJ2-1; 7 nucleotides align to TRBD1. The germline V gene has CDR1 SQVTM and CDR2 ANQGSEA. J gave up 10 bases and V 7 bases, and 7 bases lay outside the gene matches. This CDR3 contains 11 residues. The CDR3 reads CSGDRVGEQFF. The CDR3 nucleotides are TGCAGCGGAGACAGGGTCGGGGAGCAGTTCTTC.

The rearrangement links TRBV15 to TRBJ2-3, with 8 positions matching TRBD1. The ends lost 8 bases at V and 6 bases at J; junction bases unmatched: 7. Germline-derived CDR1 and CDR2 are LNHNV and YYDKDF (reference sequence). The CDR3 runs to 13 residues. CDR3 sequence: CATADRERDTQYF. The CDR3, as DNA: TGTGCCACCGCGGACAGGGAAAGGGATACGCAGTATTTT.

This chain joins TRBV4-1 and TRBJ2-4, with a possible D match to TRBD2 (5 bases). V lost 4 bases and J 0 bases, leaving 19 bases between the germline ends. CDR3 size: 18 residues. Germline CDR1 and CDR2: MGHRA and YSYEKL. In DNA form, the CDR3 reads TGCGCCAGCAGCCCAGGAGGTCAGTCGGGTCTAGCCAAAAACATTCAGTACTTC. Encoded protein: CASSPGGQSGLAKNIQYF.

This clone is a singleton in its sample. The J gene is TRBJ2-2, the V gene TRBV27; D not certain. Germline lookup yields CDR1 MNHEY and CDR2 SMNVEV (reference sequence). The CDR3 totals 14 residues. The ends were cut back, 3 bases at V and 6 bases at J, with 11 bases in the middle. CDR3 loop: CASSLWLGSGELFF. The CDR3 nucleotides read TGTGCCAGCAGTTTGTGGCTAGGATCCGGGGAGCTGTTTTTT.

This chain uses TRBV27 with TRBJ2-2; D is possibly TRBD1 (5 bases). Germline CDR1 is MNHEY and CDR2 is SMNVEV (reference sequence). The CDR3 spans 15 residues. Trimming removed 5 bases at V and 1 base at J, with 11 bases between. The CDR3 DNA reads TGTGCCAGCAGTCCGTTCGGACAGAACACCGGGGAGCTGTTTTTT. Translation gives CASSPFGQNTGELFF.

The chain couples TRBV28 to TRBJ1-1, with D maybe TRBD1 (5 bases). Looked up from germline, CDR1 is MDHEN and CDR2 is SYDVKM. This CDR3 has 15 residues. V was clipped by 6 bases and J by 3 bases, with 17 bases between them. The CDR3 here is CASRLPDRPYTEAFF. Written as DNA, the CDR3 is TGTGCCAGCAGACTTCCTGACAGACCTTACACTGAAGCTTTCTTT.

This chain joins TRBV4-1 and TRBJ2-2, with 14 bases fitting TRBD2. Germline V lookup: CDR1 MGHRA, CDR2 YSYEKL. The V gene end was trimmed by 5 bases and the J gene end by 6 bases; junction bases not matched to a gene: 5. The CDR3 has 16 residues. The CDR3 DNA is TGCGCCAGCAGCTTTCGACTAGCGGGGGGGCCCGGGGAGCTGTTTTTT. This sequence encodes CASSFRLAGGPGELFF.

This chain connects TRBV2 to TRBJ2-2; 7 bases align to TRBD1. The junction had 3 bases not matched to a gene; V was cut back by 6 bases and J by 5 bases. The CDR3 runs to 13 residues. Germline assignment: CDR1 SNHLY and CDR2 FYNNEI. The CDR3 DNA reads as TGTGCCAGCAGCCAACAGGGGACCGGGGAGCTGTTTTTT. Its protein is CASSQQGTGELFF.

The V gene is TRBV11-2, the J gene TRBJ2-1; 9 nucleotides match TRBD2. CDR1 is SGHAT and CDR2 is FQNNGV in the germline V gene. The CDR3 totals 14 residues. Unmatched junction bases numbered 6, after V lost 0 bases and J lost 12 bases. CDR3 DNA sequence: TGTGCCAGCAGCTTAGAGGAGGTACTAGCGGGGCAGTTCTTC. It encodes CASSLEEVLAGQFF.

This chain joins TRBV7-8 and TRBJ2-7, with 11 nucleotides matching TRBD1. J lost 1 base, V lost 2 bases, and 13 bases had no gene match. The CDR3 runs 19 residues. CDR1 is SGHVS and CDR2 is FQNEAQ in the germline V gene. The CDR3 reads CASSLPIIHGTGGSYEQYF. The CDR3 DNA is TGTGCCAGCAGCTTACCAATAATCCACGGGACAGGGGGTTCCTACGAGCAGTACTTC.

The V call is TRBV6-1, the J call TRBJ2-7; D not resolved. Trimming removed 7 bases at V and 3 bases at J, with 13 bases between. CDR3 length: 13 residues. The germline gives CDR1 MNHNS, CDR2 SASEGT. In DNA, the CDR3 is TGTGCCAGCACTTCCGACATTCTCTACGAGCAGTACTTC. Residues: CASTSDILYEQYF.

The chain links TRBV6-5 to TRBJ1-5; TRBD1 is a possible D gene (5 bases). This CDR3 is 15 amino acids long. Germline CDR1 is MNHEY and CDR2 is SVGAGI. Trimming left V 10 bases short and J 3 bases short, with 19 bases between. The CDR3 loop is CATQIYAGHNQPQHF. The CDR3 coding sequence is TGTGCCACCCAAATCTACGCAGGACACAATCAGCCCCAGCATTTT.

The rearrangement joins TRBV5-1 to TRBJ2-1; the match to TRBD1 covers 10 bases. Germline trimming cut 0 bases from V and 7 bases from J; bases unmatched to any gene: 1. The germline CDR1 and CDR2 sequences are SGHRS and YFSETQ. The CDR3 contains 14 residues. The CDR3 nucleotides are TGCGCCAGCAGCTTGGGGGACAGGGGAAATGAGCAGTTCTTC. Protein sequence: CASSLGDRGNEQFF.

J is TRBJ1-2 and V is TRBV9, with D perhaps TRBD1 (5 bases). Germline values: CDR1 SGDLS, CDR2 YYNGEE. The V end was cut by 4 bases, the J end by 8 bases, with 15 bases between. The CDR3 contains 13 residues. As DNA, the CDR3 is TGTGCCAGCAGCCCTAGTGGGGCTCCGGGCTACACCTTC. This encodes CASSPSGAPGYTF.